This TCR beta chain derives from a study of shared clonotypes between healthy human individuals. Background on the study: Researchers assigned three CD4 naive, three CD4 memory, two CD8 naive and one CD8 memory plate to each donor.

The table came from immunoSEQ multiplex PCR; TCRdb's copy has only in-frame clones and leaves some out. The data hold 1 million to 1.3 million clones, with around 78% observed a single time. Study observations and caveats: Richness estimates generally favored naive over memory subsets. An anticipated effect of sequencing depth on clonotype sharing among donors was recognized.

Everyone who donated was a Caucasian adult who lived in Nashville, Tennessee. To note about this clone: Its antigen is as yet unknown.

Per the germline V gene, CDR1 is SGDLS and CDR2 is YYNGEE. V was shortened by 7 bases and J by 2 bases, with 24 bases between the two germline ends. There are 17 residues in the CDR3. This chain joins TRBV9 and TRBJ2-5, with D perhaps matching TRBD2 (8 bases). The sequence was obtained from a man aged 18-30 years in good health. Some clones in this sample may be carry-over from other donors' samples. Input material: memory CD4+ T cells from PBMCs. Subset denoted: CD45RA-negative fraction. In DNA form, the CDR3 reads TGTGCCAGCTCCAGGGGGGTAAGCGGGAGTTCGCAAGAGACCCAGTACTTC. It encodes CASSRGVSGSSQETQYF.